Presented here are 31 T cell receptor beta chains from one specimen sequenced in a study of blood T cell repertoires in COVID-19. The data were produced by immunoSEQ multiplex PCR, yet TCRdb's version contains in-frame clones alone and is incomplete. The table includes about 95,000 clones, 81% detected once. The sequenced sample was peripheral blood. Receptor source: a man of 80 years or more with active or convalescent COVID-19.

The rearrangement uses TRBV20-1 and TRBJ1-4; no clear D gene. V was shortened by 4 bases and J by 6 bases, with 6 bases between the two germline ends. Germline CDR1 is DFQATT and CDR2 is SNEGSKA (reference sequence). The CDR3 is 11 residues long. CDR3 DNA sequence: TGCAGTGCTAACAATGATGAAAAACTGTTTTTT. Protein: CSANNDEKLFF.

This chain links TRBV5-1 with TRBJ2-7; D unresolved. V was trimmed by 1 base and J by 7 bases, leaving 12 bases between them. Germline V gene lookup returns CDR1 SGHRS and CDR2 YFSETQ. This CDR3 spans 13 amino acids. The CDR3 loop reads CASSLIGSREQYF. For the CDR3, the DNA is TGCGCCAGCAGCTTGATAGGTTCCAGGGAGCAGTACTTC.

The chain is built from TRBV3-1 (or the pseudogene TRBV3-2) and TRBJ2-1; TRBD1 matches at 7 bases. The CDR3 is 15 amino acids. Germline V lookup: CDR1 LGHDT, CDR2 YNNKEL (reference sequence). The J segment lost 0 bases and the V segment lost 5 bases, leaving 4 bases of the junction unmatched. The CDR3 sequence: CASSSGQSSYNEQFF. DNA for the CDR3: TGTGCCAGCAGCTCGGGACAGAGCTCCTACAATGAGCAGTTCTTC.

CDR3 nucleotides: TGTGCCAGCAGCGGCCGGACAGGGAACACTGAAGCTTTCTTT. Protein: CASSGRTGNTEAFF. This sequence joins TRBV6-5 and TRBJ1-1; 7 bases are a match to TRBD1. The V gene's germline CDR1 is MNHEY and CDR2 SVGAGI. V lost 6 bases to trimming and J lost 1 base; unmatched junction nucleotides: 5. CDR3 length equals 14 residues.

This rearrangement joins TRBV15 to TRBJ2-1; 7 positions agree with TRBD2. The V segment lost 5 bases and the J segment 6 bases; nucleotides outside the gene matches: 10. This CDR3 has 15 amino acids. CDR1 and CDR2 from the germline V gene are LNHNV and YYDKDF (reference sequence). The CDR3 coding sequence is TGTGCCACCAGCGGTGGGGGGGTAGGCCTCAATGAGCAGTTCTTC. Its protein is CATSGGGVGLNEQFF.

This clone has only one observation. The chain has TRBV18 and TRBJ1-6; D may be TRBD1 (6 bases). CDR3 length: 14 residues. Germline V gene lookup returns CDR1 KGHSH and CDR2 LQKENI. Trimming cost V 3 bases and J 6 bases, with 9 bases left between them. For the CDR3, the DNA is TGTGCCAGCTCACCTGGACAGAGTAATTCACCCCTCCACTTT. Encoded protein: CASSPGQSNSPLHF.

The CDR3 is CAWSPVLAVIDEQYF. Here the CDR3 DNA reads TGTGCCTGGAGCCCCGTACTAGCGGTAATAGACGAGCAGTACTTC. V is TRBV30 and J is TRBJ2-7; TRBD2 matches at 8 bases. Germline CDR1 GTSNPN, CDR2 SVGIG (reference sequence). The CDR3 spans 15 residues. The junction had 12 bases not matched to a gene; V was cut back by 3 bases and J by 5 bases.

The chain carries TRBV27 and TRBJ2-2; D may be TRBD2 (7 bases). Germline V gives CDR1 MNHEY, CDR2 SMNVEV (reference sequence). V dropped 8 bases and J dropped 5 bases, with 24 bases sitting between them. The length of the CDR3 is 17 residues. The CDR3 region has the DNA TGTGCCAGCTCCCAGGGGCTAGCGGAATATAATACCGGGGAGCTGTTTTTT. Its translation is CASSQGLAEYNTGELFF.

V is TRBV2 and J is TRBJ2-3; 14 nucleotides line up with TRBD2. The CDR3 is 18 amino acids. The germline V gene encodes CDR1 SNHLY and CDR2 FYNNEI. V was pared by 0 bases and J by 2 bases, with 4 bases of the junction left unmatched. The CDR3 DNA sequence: TGTGCCAGCAGTGAAGCGCGACTAGCGGGGGGGTACACAGATACGCAGTATTTT. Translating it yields CASSEARLAGGYTDTQYF.

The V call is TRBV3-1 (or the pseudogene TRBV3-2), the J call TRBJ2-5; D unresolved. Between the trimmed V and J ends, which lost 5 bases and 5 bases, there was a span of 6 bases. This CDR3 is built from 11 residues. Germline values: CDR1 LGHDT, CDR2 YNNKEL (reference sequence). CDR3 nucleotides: TGTGCCAGCAGCAACCGGGAGACCCAGTACTTC. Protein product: CASSNRETQYF.

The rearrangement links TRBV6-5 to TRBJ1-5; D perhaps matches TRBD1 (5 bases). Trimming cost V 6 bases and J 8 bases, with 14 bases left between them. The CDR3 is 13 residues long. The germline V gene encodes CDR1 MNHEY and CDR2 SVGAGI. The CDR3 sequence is CASSPRREEPQHF. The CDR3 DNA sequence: TGTGCCAGCAGCCCCCGCAGGGAAGAGCCCCAGCATTTT.

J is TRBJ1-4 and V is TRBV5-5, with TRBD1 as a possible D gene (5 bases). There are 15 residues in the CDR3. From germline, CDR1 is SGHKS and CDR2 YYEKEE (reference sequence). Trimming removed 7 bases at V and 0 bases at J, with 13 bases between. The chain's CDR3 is CASGRGGTTNEKLFF. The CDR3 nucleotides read TGTGCCAGCGGGCGCGGGGGAACAACTAATGAAAAACTGTTTTTT.

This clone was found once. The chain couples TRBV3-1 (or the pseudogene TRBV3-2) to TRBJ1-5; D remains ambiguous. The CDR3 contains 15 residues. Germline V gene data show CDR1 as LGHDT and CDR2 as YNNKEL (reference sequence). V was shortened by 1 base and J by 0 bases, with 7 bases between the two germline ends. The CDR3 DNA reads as TGTGCCAGCAGCCAAGCGGGGAGTAGCAATCAGCCCCAGCATTTT. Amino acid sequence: CASSQAGSSNQPQHF.

CDR3 amino acids: CASRVGGDHSPLHF. CDR3 bases: TGCGCCAGCAGGGTAGGAGGGGACCATTCACCCCTCCACTTT. The chain has TRBV5-1 and TRBJ1-6; perhaps TRBD1 as D (5 bases). The V and J ends lost 5 bases and 8 bases respectively, with 14 bases between them. The CDR3 runs 14 residues. The germline V gene has CDR1 SGHRS and CDR2 YFSETQ.

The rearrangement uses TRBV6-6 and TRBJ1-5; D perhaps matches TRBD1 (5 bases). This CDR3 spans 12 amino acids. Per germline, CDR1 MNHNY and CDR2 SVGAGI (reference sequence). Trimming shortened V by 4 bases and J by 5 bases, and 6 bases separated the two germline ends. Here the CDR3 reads CASSLGDQPQHF. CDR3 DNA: TGTGCCAGCAGTTTAGGGGATCAGCCCCAGCATTTT.

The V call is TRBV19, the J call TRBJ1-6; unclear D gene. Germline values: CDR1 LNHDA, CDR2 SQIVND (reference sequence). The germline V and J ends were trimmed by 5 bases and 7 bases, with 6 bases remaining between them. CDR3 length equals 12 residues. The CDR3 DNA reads TGTGCCAGTAGTCGGGGAAATTCACCCCTCCACTTT. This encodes CASSRGNSPLHF.

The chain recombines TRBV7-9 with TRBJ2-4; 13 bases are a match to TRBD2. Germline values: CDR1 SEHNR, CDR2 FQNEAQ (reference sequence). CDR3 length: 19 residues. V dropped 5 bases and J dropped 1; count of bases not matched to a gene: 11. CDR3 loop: CASSPPLAGGTEAKNIQYF. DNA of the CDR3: TGTGCCAGCAGCCCGCCACTAGCGGGGGGGACCGAGGCCAAAAACATTCAGTACTTC.

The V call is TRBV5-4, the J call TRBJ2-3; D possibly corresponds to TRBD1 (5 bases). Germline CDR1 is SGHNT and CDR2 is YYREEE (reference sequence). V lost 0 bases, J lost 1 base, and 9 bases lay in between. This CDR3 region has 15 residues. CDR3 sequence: CASSLEGLGTDTQYF. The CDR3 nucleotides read TGTGCCAGCAGCTTGGAGGGGCTCGGCACAGATACGCAGTATTTT.

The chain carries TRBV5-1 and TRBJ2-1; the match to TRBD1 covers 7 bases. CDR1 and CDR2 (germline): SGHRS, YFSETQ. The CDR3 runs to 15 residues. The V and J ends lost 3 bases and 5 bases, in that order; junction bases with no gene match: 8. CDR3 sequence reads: CASSSSGTDNNEQFF. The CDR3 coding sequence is TGCGCCAGCAGCTCTTCCGGGACAGATAACAATGAGCAGTTCTTC.

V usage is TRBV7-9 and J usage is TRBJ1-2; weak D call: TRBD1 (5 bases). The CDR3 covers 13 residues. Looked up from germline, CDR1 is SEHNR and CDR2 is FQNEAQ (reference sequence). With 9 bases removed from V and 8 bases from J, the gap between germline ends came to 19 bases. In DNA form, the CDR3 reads TGTGCCAGTCGGACACACAAGGAGCCGGGCTACACCTTC. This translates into CASRTHKEPGYTF.

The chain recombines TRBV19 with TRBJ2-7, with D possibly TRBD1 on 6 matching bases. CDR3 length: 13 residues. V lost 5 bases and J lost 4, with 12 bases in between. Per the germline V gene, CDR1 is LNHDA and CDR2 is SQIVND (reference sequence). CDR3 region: CASSYRAGYEQYF. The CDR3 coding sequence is TGTGCCAGTAGTTACAGGGCAGGGTACGAGCAGTACTTC.

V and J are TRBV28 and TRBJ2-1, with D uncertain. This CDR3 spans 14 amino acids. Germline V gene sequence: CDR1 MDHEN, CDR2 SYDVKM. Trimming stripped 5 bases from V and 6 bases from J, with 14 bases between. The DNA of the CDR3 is TGTGCCAGCAGTCCCCCTATGAATTTCAATGAGCAGTTCTTC. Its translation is CASSPPMNFNEQFF.

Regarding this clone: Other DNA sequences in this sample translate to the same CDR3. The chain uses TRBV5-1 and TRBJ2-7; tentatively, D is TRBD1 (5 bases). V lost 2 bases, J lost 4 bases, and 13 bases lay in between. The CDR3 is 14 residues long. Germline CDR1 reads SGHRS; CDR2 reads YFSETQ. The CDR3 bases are TGCGCCAGCAGCTTTCGCACAGGTTCGTACGAGCAGTACTTC. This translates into CASSFRTGSYEQYF.

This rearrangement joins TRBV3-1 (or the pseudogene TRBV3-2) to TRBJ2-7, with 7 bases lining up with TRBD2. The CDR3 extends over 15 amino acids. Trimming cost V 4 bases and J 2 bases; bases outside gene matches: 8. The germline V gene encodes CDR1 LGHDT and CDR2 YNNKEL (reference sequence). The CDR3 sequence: CASSLRGGAPYEQYF. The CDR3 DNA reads TGTGCCAGCAGCCTAAGGGGAGGGGCCCCCTACGAGCAGTACTTC.

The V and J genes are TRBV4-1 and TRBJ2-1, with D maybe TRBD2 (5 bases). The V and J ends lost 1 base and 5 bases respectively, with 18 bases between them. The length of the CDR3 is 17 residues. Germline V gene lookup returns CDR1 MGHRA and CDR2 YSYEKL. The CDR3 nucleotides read TGCGCCAGCAGCCAAGGCCGGGGTAGCGCTGGGAACAATGAGCAGTTCTTC. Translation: CASSQGRGSAGNNEQFF.

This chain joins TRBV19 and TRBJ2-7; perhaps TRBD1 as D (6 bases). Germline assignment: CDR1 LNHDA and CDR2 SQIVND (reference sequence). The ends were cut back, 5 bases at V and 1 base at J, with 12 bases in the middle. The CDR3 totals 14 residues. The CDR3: CASSFADRSYEQYF. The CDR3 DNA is TGTGCCAGTAGTTTTGCGGACAGATCCTACGAGCAGTACTTC.

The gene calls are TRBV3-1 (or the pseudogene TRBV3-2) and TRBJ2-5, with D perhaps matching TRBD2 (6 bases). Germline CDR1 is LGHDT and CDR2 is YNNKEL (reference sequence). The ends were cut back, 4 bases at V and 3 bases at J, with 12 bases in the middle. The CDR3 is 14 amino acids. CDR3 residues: CASSRSASEETQYF. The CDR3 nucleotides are TGTGCCAGCAGCCGGTCGGCTAGCGAAGAGACCCAGTACTTC.

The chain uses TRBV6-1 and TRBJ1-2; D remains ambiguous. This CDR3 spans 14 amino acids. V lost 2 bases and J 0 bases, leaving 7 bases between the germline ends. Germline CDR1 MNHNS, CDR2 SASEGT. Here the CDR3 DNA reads TGTGCCAGCAGTGAATACACGTCTAACTATGGCTACACCTTC. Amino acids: CASSEYTSNYGYTF.

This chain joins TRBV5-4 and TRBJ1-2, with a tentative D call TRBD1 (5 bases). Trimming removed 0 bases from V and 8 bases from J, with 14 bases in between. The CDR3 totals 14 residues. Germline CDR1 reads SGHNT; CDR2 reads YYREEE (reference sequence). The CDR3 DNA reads TGTGCCAGCAGCTTGGAAGCAGGGTCGATCGGCTACACCTTC. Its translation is CASSLEAGSIGYTF.

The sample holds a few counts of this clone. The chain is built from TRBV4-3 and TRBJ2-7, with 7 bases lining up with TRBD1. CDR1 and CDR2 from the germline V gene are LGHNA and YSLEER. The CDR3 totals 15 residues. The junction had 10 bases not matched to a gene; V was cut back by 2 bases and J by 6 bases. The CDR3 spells CASSQIASGGTEQYF. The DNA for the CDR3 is TGCGCCAGCAGCCAAATAGCGTCAGGGGGTACCGAGCAGTACTTC.

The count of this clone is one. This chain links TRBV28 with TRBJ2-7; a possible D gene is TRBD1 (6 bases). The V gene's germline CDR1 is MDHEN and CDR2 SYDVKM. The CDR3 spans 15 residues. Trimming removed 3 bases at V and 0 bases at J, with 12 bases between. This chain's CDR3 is CASSFTDRPSYEQYF. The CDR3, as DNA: TGTGCCAGCAGTTTCACGGACAGACCCTCCTACGAGCAGTACTTC.